What follows are 14 T cell receptor beta chains derived from one specimen sequenced in a study of blood T cell repertoires in COVID-19. Only in-frame clones appear in the TCRdb table, and some are missing; sequencing was by immunoSEQ multiplex PCR. The sample has nearly 350,000 clones; about nine tenths are singletons. The specimen sequenced was peripheral blood. The source is a woman in her 70s with COVID-19, enrolled during active disease.

The gene calls are TRBV6-5 and TRBJ2-3, with unresolved D. With 7 bases removed from V and 4 bases from J, the gap between germline ends came to 6 bases. Per the germline V gene, CDR1 is MNHEY and CDR2 is SVGAGI. This CDR3 is built from 11 residues. As DNA, the CDR3 is TGTGCCAGCAAACGGTCAGATACGCAGTATTTT. Protein sequence: CASKRSDTQYF.

The chain links TRBV7-2 to TRBJ1-2; D unclear. Trimming pared 5 bases from V and 8 bases from J, leaving 6 bases between. The CDR3 contains 10 residues. Looked up from germline, CDR1 is SGHTA and CDR2 is FQGNSA. The CDR3 is CASSGPGYTF. In DNA form, the CDR3 reads TGTGCCAGCAGCGGCCCAGGCTACACCTTC.

This clone has just one count. The chain combines TRBV25-1 with TRBJ2-3; 8 bases are shared with TRBD1. J lost 1 base, V lost 4 bases, and 7 bases had no gene match. Looked up from germline, CDR1 is MGHDK and CDR2 is SYGVNS. The CDR3 sequence is 16 residues long. The CDR3 DNA sequence: TGTGCCAGCAGTGTCAATCCGGGACAGGGCACAGATACGCAGTATTTT. Translating it yields CASSVNPGQGTDTQYF.

The J gene is TRBJ2-7, the V gene TRBV5-1; no firm D call. Germline assignment: CDR1 SGHRS and CDR2 YFSETQ. The CDR3 is 13 amino acids. Trimming left V 0 bases short and J 3 bases short, with 7 bases between. CDR3 loop: CASSLGQFYEQYF. CDR3 in DNA: TGCGCCAGCAGCTTGGGACAATTCTACGAGCAGTACTTC.

The chain uses TRBV4-2 and TRBJ1-6, with 8 nucleotides matching TRBD1. Germline CDR1 is LGHNA and CDR2 is YNFKEQ. The length of the CDR3 is 14 residues. Germline trimming cut 2 bases from V and 11 bases from J; bases unmatched to any gene: 5. CDR3 loop: CASSQTGTGAPLHF. Here the CDR3 DNA reads TGTGCCAGCAGCCAAACCGGGACAGGAGCACCCCTCCACTTT.

The J gene is TRBJ2-5, the V gene TRBV7-2; 10 nucleotides agree with TRBD1. The CDR3 runs 17 residues. Germline CDR1 is SGHTA and CDR2 is FQGNSA. J lost 5 bases, V lost 5 bases, and 14 bases had no gene match. The DNA for the CDR3 is TGTGCCAGCAGCCCGAGAGGGGGGGACAGGGGATTGGAGACCCAGTACTTC. This gives the protein CASSPRGGDRGLETQYF.

The CDR3 reads CASSLSGVTGELFF. CDR3 nucleotide sequence: TGTGCCAGCAGCTTGTCAGGGGTTACCGGGGAGCTGTTTTTT. This chain uses TRBV5-4 with TRBJ2-2, with D maybe TRBD1 (6 bases). The V end lost 1 base, the J end lost 5 bases, and 9 bases lay between the germline ends. Germline V gene data show CDR1 as SGHNT and CDR2 as YYREEE (reference sequence). This CDR3 is built from 14 residues.

This clone was seen only once. V and J are TRBV19 and TRBJ1-1, with 7 bases aligning to TRBD1. Trimming took 5 bases from V and 0 from J; bases not matched to a gene: 6. Germline loops: CDR1 LNHDA, CDR2 SQIVND (reference sequence). The CDR3 length is 15 residues. CDR3 region: CASSSGTAMNTEAFF. The CDR3 bases are TGTGCCAGTAGTTCTGGGACAGCTATGAACACTGAAGCTTTCTTT.

The chain recombines TRBV5-1 with TRBJ2-3; the match to TRBD1 covers 8 bases. The CDR3 length is 15 residues. Germline V gene lookup returns CDR1 SGHRS and CDR2 YFSETQ. The J segment lost 2 bases and the V segment lost 2 bases, leaving 4 bases of the junction unmatched. This CDR3 is CASSLRTGPTDTQYF. CDR3 coding DNA: TGCGCCAGCAGCTTAAGGACAGGGCCCACAGATACGCAGTATTTT. The variable domain in full, with the rest retrieved from reference TRBV5-1 and TRBJ2-3, is KAGVTQTPRYLIKTRGQQVTLSCSPISGHRSVSWYQQTPGQGLQFLFEYFSETQRNKGNFPGRFSGRQFSNSRSEMNVSTLELGDSALYLCASSLRTGPTDTQYFGPGTRLTVL.

This chain joins TRBV25-1 and TRBJ2-1; weak D call: TRBD1 (6 bases). Germline V CDR1 and CDR2: MGHDK, SYGVNS. V was pared by 6 bases and J by 4 bases, with 13 bases between. This CDR3 has 14 amino acids. CDR3 sequence reads: CASSRGFFYNEQFF. The CDR3 DNA sequence: TGTGCCAGCAGCAGGGGTTTTTTTTACAATGAGCAGTTCTTC.

The rearrangement uses TRBV5-1 and TRBJ1-2; unclear D gene. The ends were cut back, 5 bases at V and 0 bases at J, with 8 bases in the middle. This CDR3 is built from 13 residues. Germline V CDR1 and CDR2: SGHRS, YFSETQ. CDR3 sequence reads: CASSNSSNYGYTF. CDR3 bases: TGCGCCAGCAGTAACAGCTCTAACTATGGCTACACCTTC.

The rearrangement uses TRBV24-1 and TRBJ2-1, with 10 bases matching TRBD2. V lost 2 bases and J lost 2; bases outside the gene matches: 2. Looked up from germline, CDR1 is KGHDR and CDR2 is SFDVKD. CDR3 length: 16 residues. The CDR3 sequence is CATSDYSGGTYNEQFF. CDR3 DNA: TGTGCCACCAGTGATTATAGCGGGGGGACCTACAATGAGCAGTTCTTC.

The V call is TRBV6-5, the J call TRBJ1-2; D is uncertain. Trimming cost V 2 bases and J 3 bases, with 10 bases left between them. The CDR3 is 14 amino acids. Germline V lookup: CDR1 MNHEY, CDR2 SVGAGI. The CDR3 reads CASSYGQADYGYTF. The CDR3 DNA follows: TGTGCCAGCAGTTACGGGCAGGCTGACTATGGCTACACCTTC.

The V call is TRBV2, the J call TRBJ2-7; no reliable D call. Per the germline V gene, CDR1 is SNHLY and CDR2 is FYNNEI. V dropped 8 bases and J dropped 6 bases, with 17 bases sitting between them. CDR3 length equals 13 residues. The CDR3 DNA reads TGTGCCAGCTCCCCGAACCCGGGTTCCGAGCAGTACTTC. Translation: CASSPNPGSEQYF.